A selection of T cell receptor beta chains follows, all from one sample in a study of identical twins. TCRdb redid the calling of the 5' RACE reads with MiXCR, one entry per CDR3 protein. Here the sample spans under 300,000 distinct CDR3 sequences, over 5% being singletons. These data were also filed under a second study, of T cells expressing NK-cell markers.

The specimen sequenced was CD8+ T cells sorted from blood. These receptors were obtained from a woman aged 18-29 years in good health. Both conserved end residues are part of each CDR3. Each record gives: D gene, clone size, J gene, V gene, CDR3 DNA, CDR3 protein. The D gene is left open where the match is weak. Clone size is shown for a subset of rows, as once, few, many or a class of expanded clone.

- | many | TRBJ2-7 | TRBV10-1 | TGCGCCAGCAGTGAGTCGGAAGGGGGCTACGAGCAGTACTTC | CASSESEGGYEQYF
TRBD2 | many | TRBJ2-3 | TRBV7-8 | TGTGCCAGCAGCTTGGACCCGCCGCGGGAGGGCCGGAGGGATACGCAGTATTTT | CASSLDPPREGRRDTQYF
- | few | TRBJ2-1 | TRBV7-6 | TGTGCCAGCAGCTCGGGACTTTACAATGAGCAGTTCTTC | CASSSGLYNEQFF
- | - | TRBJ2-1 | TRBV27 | TGTGCCAGCAGTTTATCGGGTTCGGGCTATCGGAATGAGCAGTTCTTC | CASSLSGSGYRNEQFF
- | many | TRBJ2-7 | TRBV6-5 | TGTGCCAGCAGGGTTAACGTCTACGAGCAGTACTTC | CASRVNVYEQYF
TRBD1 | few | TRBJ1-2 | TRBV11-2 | TGTGCCAGCAGCCACGGGACAGACTATGGCTACACCTTC | CASSHGTDYGYTF
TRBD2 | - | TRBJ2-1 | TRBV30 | TGTGCCTGGAGTGGGACTAGACATGAGCAGTTCTTC | CAWSGTRHEQFF
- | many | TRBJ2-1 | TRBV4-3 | TGCGCCAGCAGCCAAGATTTCAGGAAGGTTAACAATGAGCAGTTCTTC | CASSQDFRKVNNEQFF
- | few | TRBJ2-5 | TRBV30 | TGTGCCTGGAACGGACTGGGGATCGTCCAAGAGACCCAGTACTTC | CAWNGLGIVQETQYF
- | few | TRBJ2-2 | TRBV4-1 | TGCGCCAGCAGCCAGAACAGGAACACCGGGGAGCTGTTTTTT | CASSQNRNTGELFF
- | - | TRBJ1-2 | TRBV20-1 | TGCAGTGCCCCTAGTGGACCTGGCTACACCTTC | CSAPSGPGYTF
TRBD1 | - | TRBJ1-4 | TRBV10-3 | TGTGCCATCAGTGGGGCGACAGGGGAACTGTTTTTT | CAISGATGELFF
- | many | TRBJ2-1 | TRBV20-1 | TGCAGTGCCGTCCTGGCCTCCACCTCCTACAATGAGCAGTTCTTC | CSAVLASTSYNEQFF
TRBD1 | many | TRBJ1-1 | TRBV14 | TGTGCCAGCAGCCGCCTAGGGCAGGGGGCGAGTCGCGGCACTGAAGCTTTCTTT | CASSRLGQGASRGTEAFF
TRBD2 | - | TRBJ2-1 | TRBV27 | TGTGCCAGCAGCCTAGCGGGTAACTTCAATGAGCAGTTCTTC | CASSLAGNFNEQFF
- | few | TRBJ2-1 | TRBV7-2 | TGTGCCAGCAGCTTCGGGGTCGATGAGCAGTTCTTC | CASSFGVDEQFF
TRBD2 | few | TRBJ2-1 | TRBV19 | TGTGCCAGTAGGACTAGCGGGGGGCGCTACAATGAGCAGTTCTTC | CASRTSGGRYNEQFF
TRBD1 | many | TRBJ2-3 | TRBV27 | TGTGCCAGCAGTTTACCGACAGGGGACAGGGTCAAAGATACGCAGTATTTT | CASSLPTGDRVKDTQYF
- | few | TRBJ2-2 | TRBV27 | TGTGCCAGCAGTTTATTCATCTCATCCGGGACCAGCACCGGGGAGCTGTTTTTT | CASSLFISSGTSTGELFF
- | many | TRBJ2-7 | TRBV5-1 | TGCGCCAGCAGCTTTAACTACGAGCAGTACTTC | CASSFNYEQYF
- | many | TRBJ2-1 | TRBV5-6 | TGTGCCAGCAGCAGTCTGGCGCTGACCTACAATGAGCAGTTCTTC | CASSSLALTYNEQFF
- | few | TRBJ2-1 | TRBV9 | TGTGCCAGCAGCGTAGAGGGTAGCGCCCTTACGAATGAGCAGTTCTTC | CASSVEGSALTNEQFF
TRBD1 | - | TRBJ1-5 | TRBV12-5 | TGTGCTAGTGGTTTACCCGGGACAGGCAATCAGCCCCAGCATTTT | CASGLPGTGNQPQHF
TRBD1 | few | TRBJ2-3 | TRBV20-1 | TGCAGTGCTAGAGCTACAGACAGGGGCTTCACAGATACGCAGTATTTT | CSARATDRGFTDTQYF
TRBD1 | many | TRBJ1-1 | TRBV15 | TGTGCCACCAGCAGAGGTGACAGGGTAGGGGTGGACACTGAAGCTTTCTTT | CATSRGDRVGVDTEAFF
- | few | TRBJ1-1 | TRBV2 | TGTGCCAGCCGAATCCGGGATGGGCGGAGCACTGAAGCTTTCTTT | CASRIRDGRSTEAFF
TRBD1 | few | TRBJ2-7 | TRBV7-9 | TGTGCCAGCAGCTTGGCCGGGACAGGGTGGCACGAGCAGTACTTC | CASSLAGTGWHEQYF
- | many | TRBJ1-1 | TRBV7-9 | TGTGCCAGCAGCTTGGGGGAAGCGGCTTTCTTT | CASSLGEAAFF
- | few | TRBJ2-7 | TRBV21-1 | TGTGCCAGCAGCAAAAGCGGAGGGACCTACGAGCAGTACTTC | CASSKSGGTYEQYF
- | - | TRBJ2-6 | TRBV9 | TGTGCCAGCAGCGGTCCGAGGGTTGGGGCCAACGTCCTGACTTTC | CASSGPRVGANVLTF
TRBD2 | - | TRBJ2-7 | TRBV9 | TGTGCCAGCAGCGCGACGAGACTATGGGAGGGCGAGCAGTACTTC | CASSATRLWEGEQYF
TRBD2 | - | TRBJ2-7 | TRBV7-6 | TGTGCCAGCAGCTTAGAGGCTAGCGGGGGGCCATCCTACGAGCAGTACTTC | CASSLEASGGPSYEQYF
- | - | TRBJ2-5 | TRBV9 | TGTGCCAGCAGCGTATATGGAACGCCTCAAGAGACCCAGTACTTC | CASSVYGTPQETQYF
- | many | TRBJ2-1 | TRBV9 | TGTGCCAGCAGCGTAGGGACCTTGAGCTCCTACAATGAGCAGTTCTTC | CASSVGTLSSYNEQFF
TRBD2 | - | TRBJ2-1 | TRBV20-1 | TGCAGTGCTCTCAGCCTAGCGGGAGTTACCCCTGAGCAGTTCTTC | CSALSLAGVTPEQFF
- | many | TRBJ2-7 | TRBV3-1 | TGTGCCAGCGCGCCGGGACTCACCTACGAGCAGTACTTC | CASAPGLTYEQYF
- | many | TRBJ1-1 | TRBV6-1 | TGTGCCAGCAGTCAGATGCGCGGGTTCGACACTGAAGCTTTCTTT | CASSQMRGFDTEAFF
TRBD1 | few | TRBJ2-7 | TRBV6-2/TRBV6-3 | TGTGCCAGCAGTACTGGGACAGGGTTGATCTACGAGCAGTACTTC | CASSTGTGLIYEQYF
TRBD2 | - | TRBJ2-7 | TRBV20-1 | TGCAGTGCTAGTGGGGAGGGAAGCTACGAGCAGTACTTC | CSASGEGSYEQYF
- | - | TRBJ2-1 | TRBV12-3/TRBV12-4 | TGTGCCAGCAGTACCGGGACTCTTTACAATGAGCAGTTCTTC | CASSTGTLYNEQFF
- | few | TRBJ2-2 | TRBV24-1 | TGTGCCAGATCCGGGACTCACTTCGGGTTCACGAACACCGGGGAGCTGTTTTTT | CARSGTHFGFTNTGELFF
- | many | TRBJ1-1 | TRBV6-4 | TGTGCCAGCAGTCCGGGACTCATGAACACTGAAGCTTTCTTT | CASSPGLMNTEAFF
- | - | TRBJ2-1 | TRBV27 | TGTGCCAGCAGCCCCCGGGGCCGTCTCATCTCCTACAATGAGCAGTTCTTC | CASSPRGRLISYNEQFF
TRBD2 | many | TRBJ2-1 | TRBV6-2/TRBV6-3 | TGTGCCAGCAGCCCCACTAGCGGATACAATGAGCAGTTCTTC | CASSPTSGYNEQFF
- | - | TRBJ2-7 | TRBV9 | TGTGCCAGCAGCGCTTTGACAGGTTCCCACGAGCAGTACTTC | CASSALTGSHEQYF
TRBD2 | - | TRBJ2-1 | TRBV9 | TGTGCCAGCAGCGTAGGAGGAAGCGGGGGCTGTTTCTTC | CASSVGGSGGCFF
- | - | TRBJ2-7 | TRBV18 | TGTGCCAGCTCACCCAGGGCGGCGGGACCTTACGAGCAGTACTTC | CASSPRAAGPYEQYF
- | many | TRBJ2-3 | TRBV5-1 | TGCGCCAGCAGCTTTTATCCTCTCCGGGACACAAGCACAGATACGCAGTATTTT | CASSFYPLRDTSTDTQYF
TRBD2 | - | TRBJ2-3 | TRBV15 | TGTGCCACCAGCAGAACCGTCGCTAGCGGGATTCTCGATACGCAGTATTTT | CATSRTVASGILDTQYF
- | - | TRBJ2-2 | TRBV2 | TGTGCCAGCAGTGAAGTGGCGGCCGGGGAGCTGTTTTTT | CASSEVAAGELFF